The 11 T cell receptor beta chains below all came from one sample that was sequenced in a study of blood T cell repertoires in COVID-19. Sequenced by immunoSEQ multiplex PCR; TCRdb stores in-frame clones only, minus some. Of under 400,000 clones listed, more than 70% were seen once; the top ten hold approximately 1.6%. The material sequenced was peripheral blood. The receptor set was obtained from a woman aged 25-40 years with COVID-19, enrolled during active disease.

V gene TRBV11-2 combines with J gene TRBJ1-1; 9 bases align to TRBD1. The CDR3 runs to 16 residues. V lost 7 bases and J lost 0; bases outside the gene matches: 9. Germline assignment: CDR1 SGHAT and CDR2 FQNNGV. CDR3 coding DNA: TGTGCCAGCACCGCCAAACAGGGGGCCATGAACACTGAAGCTTTCTTT. Translated: CASTAKQGAMNTEAFF.

The chain has TRBV29-1 and TRBJ2-2; the D gene is possibly TRBD2 (6 bases). Trimming removed 5 bases from V and 0 bases from J, with 10 bases in between. Germline V CDR1 and CDR2: SQVTM, ANQGSEA. The CDR3 is 14 residues long. CDR3 residues: CSVHSGANTGELFF. CDR3 DNA: TGCAGCGTTCATAGCGGCGCGAACACCGGGGAGCTGTTTTTT.

A single count supports this clone. CDR3: CASSYDRGSPLHF. The CDR3 nucleotides are TGTGCCAGCAGTTACGATCGGGGATCACCCCTCCACTTT. The rearrangement links TRBV6-2 or TRBV6-3 to TRBJ1-6; no clear D. Trimming stripped 2 bases from V and 10 bases from J, with 9 bases between. The CDR3 spans 13 residues. Germline values: CDR1 MNHEY, CDR2 SVGEGT.

The rearrangement links TRBV5-4 to TRBJ1-2; TRBD1 might be the D (5 bases). CDR3 length: 14 residues. Germline lookup yields CDR1 SGHNT and CDR2 YYREEE (reference sequence). Trimming took off 0 bases at V and 8 bases at J, with 14 bases between the two ends. CDR3 DNA: TGTGCCAGCAGCTTGGATCCCCAGGGCGGAGGCTACACCTTC. Residues: CASSLDPQGGGYTF. Supplemented by reference TRBV5-4 and TRBJ1-2, the full variable domain reads ETGVTQSPTHLIKTRGQQVTLRCSSQSGHNTVSWYQQALGQGPQFIFQYYREEENGRGNFPPRFSGLQFPNYSSELNVNALELDDSALYLCASSLDPQGGGYTFGSGTRLTVV.

This chain joins TRBV5-4 and TRBJ2-1; TRBD2 matches 15 bases. Germline-derived CDR1 and CDR2 are SGHNT and YYREEE (reference sequence). The CDR3 covers 17 residues. Losses at the gene ends were 3 bases for V and 4 bases for J; bases not matched to a gene: 5. In DNA form, the CDR3 reads TGTGCCAGCAGCTCAGGACTAGCGGGGGGGAGTTACAATGAGCAGTTCTTC. Translated, it gives CASSSGLAGGSYNEQFF.

This clone came up a few times. This chain joins TRBV9 and TRBJ2-1; 9 bases are shared with TRBD2. The CDR3 sequence is 16 residues long. The V gene end was trimmed by 3 bases and the J gene end by 4 bases; junction bases not matched to a gene: 8. Germline V lookup: CDR1 SGDLS, CDR2 YYNGEE. The CDR3 region has the DNA TGTGCCAGCAGCGCCTATAGCGGGGGCCTGTACAATGAGCAGTTCTTC. Translation: CASSAYSGGLYNEQFF.

This clone was detected once. J is TRBJ1-2 and V is TRBV5-5; D is unresolved. The CDR3 contains 15 residues. Trimming removed 0 bases at V and 0 bases at J, with 9 bases between. CDR1 and CDR2 from the germline V gene are SGHKS and YYEKEE (reference sequence). The DNA for the CDR3 is TGTGCCAGCAGCTTGGCTAGGCACCCTAACTATGGCTACACCTTC. It codes for CASSLARHPNYGYTF. The complete variable domain, with remaining parts taken from reference TRBV5-5 and TRBJ1-2, reads DAGVTQSPTHLIKTRGQQVTLRCSPISGHKSVSWYQQVLGQGPQFIFQYYEKEERGRGNFPDRFSARQFPNYSSELNVNALLLGDSALYLCASSLARHPNYGYTFGSGTRLTVV.

This clone has a single count. The V gene is TRBV12-3 or TRBV12-4, the J gene TRBJ2-1, with 7 bases aligning to TRBD1. This CDR3 contains 13 residues. The V gene end was trimmed by 5 bases and the J gene end by 10 bases; junction bases not matched to a gene: 8. CDR3 nucleotides: TGTGCCAGCAGTGCCGAAGGGGGCTTGGAGCAGTTCTTC. Its translation is CASSAEGGLEQFF.

The V call is TRBV10-3, the J call TRBJ2-1, with 7 bases identical to TRBD1. The CDR3 is made up of 12 amino acids. The V gene's germline CDR1 is ENHRY and CDR2 SYGVKD. The J segment lost 15 bases and the V segment lost 0 bases, leaving 5 bases of the junction unmatched. The CDR3 DNA reads as TGTGCCATCAGTGAGTCGAGGGGGCGGTGGTTCTTC. Protein sequence: CAISESRGRWFF.

The chain carries TRBV30 and TRBJ2-7; tentative D call: TRBD1 (5 bases). CDR3 length: 13 amino acids. Trimming took 4 bases from V and 3 from J, leaving 13 bases between them. CDR1 is GTSNPN, CDR2 SVGIG, per germline (reference sequence). The DNA for the CDR3 is TGTGCCTGGAATCTGGGGCCGAACTACGAGCAGTACTTC. Translating gives CAWNLGPNYEQYF. Full variable domain (outside the CDR3, taken from reference TRBV30 and TRBJ2-7): SQTIHQWPATLVQPVGSPLSLECTVEGTSNPNLYWYRQAAGRGLQLLFYSVGIGQISSEVPQNLSASRPQDRQFILSSKKLLLSDSGFYLCAWNLGPNYEQYFGPGTRLTVT.

The V call is TRBV2, the J call TRBJ1-2; tentatively, D is TRBD1 (6 bases). The CDR3 sequence is 13 residues long. Trimming cost V 5 bases and J 4 bases, with 11 bases left between them. The germline V gene has CDR1 SNHLY and CDR2 FYNNEI. Here the CDR3 reads CASSSGQIYGYTF. CDR3 DNA: TGTGCCAGCAGTTCTGGACAGATCTATGGCTACACCTTC.